These 26 T cell receptor beta chains originate from one sample sequenced in a study of blood T cells in healthy people across ages. Through a sample-barcoded 5' primer and a J-beta primer mix, a second PCR was run for 7 to 11 cycles. MiXCR was run by TCRdb on the 5' RACE reads, yielding one entry per CDR3 protein. The table has over 1,500,000 distinct CDR3 sequences, 40% to 55% seen once. Material for sequencing was blood. The source is a woman between 40 and 50 years old in good health.

This chain links TRBV20-1 with TRBJ2-3; D perhaps matches TRBD1 (7 bases). V lost 7 bases to trimming and J lost 5 bases, with 28 bases between them. This CDR3 region has 17 residues. Germline assignment: CDR1 DFQATT and CDR2 SNEGSKA (reference sequence). CDR3 bases: TGCAGTGGCGGAGGGCCCATCCAGGGGGGTGTAGGAGATACGCAGTATTTT. Amino acid sequence: CSGGGPIQGGVGDTQYF.

This chain connects TRBV11-2 to TRBJ2-1; TRBD1 agrees at 7 bases. The CDR3 has 15 amino acids. Germline assignment: CDR1 SGHAT and CDR2 FQNNGV. The trim removed 3 bases at V and 5 bases at J, leaving 7 bases unmatched. As DNA, the CDR3 is TGTGCCAGCAGCTTTCCAGGGGGTATGAACAATGAGCAGTTCTTC. Translating gives CASSFPGGMNNEQFF.

This chain joins TRBV7-8 and TRBJ2-3; TRBD2 agrees at 10 bases. The ends lost 3 bases at V and 0 bases at J; junction bases unmatched: 6. The germline V gene has CDR1 SGHVS and CDR2 FQNEAQ. CDR3 length: 17 residues. The CDR3 loop reads CASSFPAGGPSTDTQYF. CDR3 bases: TGTGCCAGCAGCTTCCCAGCGGGGGGGCCTAGCACAGATACGCAGTATTTT. The full variable domain, its missing parts supplied by reference TRBV7-8 and TRBJ2-3, is GAGVSQSPRYKVAKRGQDVALRCDPISGHVSLFWYQQALGQGPEFLTYFQNEAQLDKSGLPSDRFFAERPEGSVSTLKIQRTQQEDSAVYLCASSFPAGGPSTDTQYFGPGTRLTVL.

In this sample, this clonotype turned up many times. The V call is TRBV7-2, the J call TRBJ2-5; D might be TRBD1 (5 bases). Near its end, the DNA agrees better with TRBJ2-7, so the J call may be wrong. This CDR3 spans 12 amino acids. Germline V gives CDR1 SGHTA, CDR2 FQGNSA. The CDR3 protein is CASSLEGFEQYF. The CDR3 DNA sequence: TGTGCCAGCAGCTTAGAGGGGTTCGAGCAGTACTTC.

The table lists this clonotype with a few counts. This chain joins TRBV12-3 or TRBV12-4 and TRBJ2-3, with D unresolved. The V end was cut by 7 bases, the J end by 3 bases, with 20 bases between. The CDR3 runs to 16 residues. Here the CDR3 DNA reads TGTGCCAGCAACCTGGTAGGAAGCCCTAGGACAGATACGCAGTATTTT. It specifies CASNLVGSPRTDTQYF.

This clonotype was seen more than once but under ten times. The rearrangement links TRBV13 to TRBJ2-7; TRBD2 might be the D (5 bases). The CDR3 loop spans 17 amino acids. Looked up from germline, CDR1 is PRHDT and CDR2 is FYEKMQ (reference sequence). The V end was cut by 3 bases, the J end by 2 bases, with 20 bases between. The CDR3 coding sequence is TGTGCCAGCAGCTTGGGCGGCTGGGGAGCGTACCCCTACGAGCAGTACTTC. This translates into CASSLGGWGAYPYEQYF.

There are a few counts of this clonotype. This chain joins TRBV11-1 and TRBJ1-1; 7 nucleotides match TRBD1. Trimming at V came to 5 bases and at J to 7 bases, leaving 4 bases not matched to a gene. The CDR3 length is 12 residues. The germline CDR1 and CDR2 sequences are SGHAT and FQDESV (reference sequence). The CDR3 loop reads CASSAGTVEAFF. DNA of the CDR3: TGTGCCAGCAGCGCCGGGACAGTTGAAGCTTTCTTT.

The V gene is TRBV6-6, the J gene TRBJ1-2; TRBD1 matches 8 bases. The CDR3 has 14 amino acids. From germline, CDR1 is MNHNY and CDR2 SVGAGI (reference sequence). Germline trimming cut 6 bases from V and 3 bases from J; bases unmatched to any gene: 6. The CDR3, as DNA: TGTGCCAGCAGCGAAACGGGACAGGACTATGGCTACACCTTC. This gives the protein CASSETGQDYGYTF.

This clonotype showed up many times. The chain links TRBV12-3 or TRBV12-4 to TRBJ2-1, with 7 bases aligning to TRBD1. This CDR3 has 14 amino acids. Germline trimming cut 2 bases from V and 5 bases from J; bases unmatched to any gene: 3. As DNA, the CDR3 is TGTGCCAGCAGTTTAACAGGGGTCCACAATGAGCAGTTCTTC. Protein sequence: CASSLTGVHNEQFF.

In its sample, this clonotype was seen a few times. This rearrangement joins TRBV15 to TRBJ2-3, with D hard to call. The ends were cut back, 0 bases at V and 3 bases at J, with 7 bases in the middle. This CDR3 spans 14 amino acids. The germline V gene encodes CDR1 LNHNV and CDR2 YYDKDF (reference sequence). The CDR3 region is CATSRDQETDTQYF. CDR3 sequence (DNA): TGTGCCACCAGCAGAGATCAGGAAACAGATACGCAGTATTTT. The full variable domain, with the rest looked up from reference TRBV15 and TRBJ2-3, is DAMVIQNPRYQVTQFGKPVTLSCSQTLNHNVMYWYQQKSSQAPKLLFHYYDKDFNNEADTPDNFQSRRPNTSFCFLDIRSPGLGDTAMYLCATSRDQETDTQYFGPGTRLTVL.

The rearrangement joins TRBV15 to TRBJ1-5, with D unclear. Trimming took off 3 bases at V and 3 bases at J, with 15 bases between the two ends. Germline V lookup: CDR1 LNHNV, CDR2 YYDKDF (reference sequence). The CDR3 covers 16 residues. The CDR3 loop is CATSSRLTGNNQPQHF. As DNA, the CDR3 is TGTGCCACCAGCAGCCGCTTAACGGGGAACAATCAGCCCCAGCATTTT.

This clonotype was detected a few times. The V gene is TRBV27, the J gene TRBJ2-5, with 7 bases matching TRBD1. The germline gives CDR1 MNHEY, CDR2 SMNVEV (reference sequence). Unmatched junction bases numbered 8, after V lost 6 bases and J lost 1 base. This CDR3 has 15 amino acids. The CDR3 loop reads CASRSDRWFQETQYF. The CDR3 DNA follows: TGTGCCAGCAGATCGGACAGGTGGTTCCAAGAGACCCAGTACTTC.

This clonotype has more than one count but fewer than ten. The V and J genes are TRBV6-2 or TRBV6-3 and TRBJ1-5; maybe TRBD1 (5 bases). This CDR3 spans 15 amino acids. From germline, CDR1 is MNHEY and CDR2 SVGEGT. With 2 bases removed from V and 5 bases from J, the gap between germline ends came to 13 bases. CDR3 DNA: TGTGCCAGCAGTTACGGTCAGGGTCGCGATCAGCCCCAGCATTTT. Translation gives CASSYGQGRDQPQHF.

This chain connects TRBV20-1 to TRBJ2-3; 12 bases map to TRBD2. The CDR3 is 13 amino acids. J was trimmed by 13 bases and V by 5 bases; bases with no gene match: 10. The germline V gene has CDR1 DFQATT and CDR2 SNEGSKA (reference sequence). CDR3 residues: CSAPGLAGGRKYF. CDR3 coding DNA: TGCAGTGCTCCGGGACTAGCGGGCGGGAGAAAGTATTTT.

Written as DNA, the CDR3 is TGCGCCAGCAGCCGATATTCCGACACCTACGGCAATGAGCAGTACTTC. Translated, it gives CASSRYSDTYGNEQYF. The chain has TRBV4-3 and TRBJ2-5; D is uncertain. In germline, CDR1 is LGHNA, CDR2 YSLEER. V was clipped by 4 bases and J by 11 bases, with 26 bases between them. The CDR3 length is 16 residues.

In this sample, this clonotype turned up a few times. The gene calls are TRBV20-1 and TRBJ2-7, with 10 bases aligning to TRBD1. CDR1 and CDR2 from the germline V gene are DFQATT and SNEGSKA (reference sequence). The CDR3 has 14 amino acids. With 2 bases clipped from V and 6 bases from J, the junction kept 7 bases outside the gene matches. CDR3 coding DNA: TGCAGTGCTAGATTGGGACAGGGGACCCGCGAGCAGTACTTC. Its translation: CSARLGQGTREQYF.

This clonotype occurred a few times. The chain has TRBV12-3 or TRBV12-4 and TRBJ2-5; 9 positions match TRBD2. This CDR3 spans 15 amino acids. The V gene end was trimmed by 8 bases and the J gene end by 2 bases; junction bases not matched to a gene: 9. The CDR3 DNA reads as TGTGCCAGCGGGTCCCAGCGGGGGGCGCAAGAGACCCAGTACTTC. Residues: CASGSQRGAQETQYF.

The chain couples TRBV7-9 to TRBJ1-1, with TRBD1 identical over 9 bases. The CDR3 runs to 15 residues. Losses at the gene ends were 6 bases for V and 0 bases for J; bases not matched to a gene: 5. Germline V gene lookup returns CDR1 SEHNR and CDR2 FQNEAQ (reference sequence). This CDR3 reads CASRRTGAMNTEAFF. The CDR3 DNA reads TGTGCCAGCAGGCGGACAGGGGCGATGAACACTGAAGCTTTCTTT.

The chain carries TRBV7-2 and TRBJ2-1; TRBD2 matches 11 bases. V dropped 4 bases and J dropped 6; count of bases not matched to a gene: 8. This CDR3 is built from 16 residues. Germline V gives CDR1 SGHTA, CDR2 FQGNSA. The CDR3 coding sequence is TGTGCCAGCAGCTCCTATAGCGGGGGGGCAGGCAATGAGCAGTTCTTC. Protein: CASSSYSGGAGNEQFF.

This chain connects TRBV12-3 or TRBV12-4 to TRBJ2-3; unclear D gene. The ends were cut back, 8 bases at V and 2 bases at J, with 5 bases in the middle. The CDR3 consists of 11 residues. Written as DNA, the CDR3 is TGTGCCAGCTTTTTCACAGATACGCAGTATTTT. It is translated as CASFFTDTQYF.

This chain joins TRBV5-1 and TRBJ1-2; D is unclear. Trimming pared 2 bases from V and 5 bases from J, leaving 10 bases between. The CDR3 extends over 13 amino acids. Per the germline V gene, CDR1 is SGHRS and CDR2 is YFSETQ. As DNA, the CDR3 is TGCGCCAGCAGCTTTAATGGTGATTATGGCTACACCTTC. Protein sequence: CASSFNGDYGYTF.

This clonotype showed up just a few times. The chain carries TRBV28 and TRBJ2-7; 10 bases are shared with TRBD2. Germline trimming cut 4 bases from V and 3 bases from J; bases unmatched to any gene: 6. This CDR3 is 15 amino acids long. The germline V gene has CDR1 MDHEN and CDR2 SYDVKM. In DNA, the CDR3 is TGTGCCAGCAGTTCCCCTAGCGGGGGAGACTACGAGCAGTACTTC. This encodes CASSSPSGGDYEQYF.

V gene TRBV27 combines with J gene TRBJ1-2; 7 nucleotides line up with TRBD1. Germline V gives CDR1 MNHEY, CDR2 SMNVEV (reference sequence). The CDR3 totals 14 residues. Trimming took 6 bases from V and 4 from J; bases not matched to a gene: 8. DNA for the CDR3: TGTGCCAGCAGGCCCCCGGACAGGTCCTATGGCTACACCTTC. Its protein is CASRPPDRSYGYTF.

This rearrangement joins TRBV20-1 to TRBJ2-7; TRBD1 might be the D (5 bases). V lost 3 bases, J lost 2 bases, and 11 bases lay in between. Per the germline V gene, CDR1 is DFQATT and CDR2 is SNEGSKA (reference sequence). The CDR3 loop spans 13 amino acids. The CDR3 DNA is TGCAGTGCTAGGGACATGGAGACCTACGAGCAGTACTTC. It encodes CSARDMETYEQYF.

This clonotype was seen more than once but under ten times. The chain uses TRBV28 and TRBJ2-5; D possibly corresponds to TRBD1 (6 bases). The CDR3 spans 12 residues. Germline CDR1 MDHEN, CDR2 SYDVKM. Trimming cost V 7 bases and J 4 bases, with 10 bases left between them. The CDR3 sequence: CASNTGLETQYF. DNA of the CDR3: TGTGCCAGCAATACAGGGTTAGAGACCCAGTACTTC.

This chain uses TRBV7-2 with TRBJ2-2; D unclear. This CDR3 contains 14 residues. The V end lost 7 bases, the J end lost 5 bases, and 14 bases lay between the germline ends. Per the germline V gene, CDR1 is SGHTA and CDR2 is FQGNSA. CDR3 nucleotides: TGTGCCAGCACCACCGGGTGGCGGACCGGGGAGCTGTTTTTT. It codes for CASTTGWRTGELFF.